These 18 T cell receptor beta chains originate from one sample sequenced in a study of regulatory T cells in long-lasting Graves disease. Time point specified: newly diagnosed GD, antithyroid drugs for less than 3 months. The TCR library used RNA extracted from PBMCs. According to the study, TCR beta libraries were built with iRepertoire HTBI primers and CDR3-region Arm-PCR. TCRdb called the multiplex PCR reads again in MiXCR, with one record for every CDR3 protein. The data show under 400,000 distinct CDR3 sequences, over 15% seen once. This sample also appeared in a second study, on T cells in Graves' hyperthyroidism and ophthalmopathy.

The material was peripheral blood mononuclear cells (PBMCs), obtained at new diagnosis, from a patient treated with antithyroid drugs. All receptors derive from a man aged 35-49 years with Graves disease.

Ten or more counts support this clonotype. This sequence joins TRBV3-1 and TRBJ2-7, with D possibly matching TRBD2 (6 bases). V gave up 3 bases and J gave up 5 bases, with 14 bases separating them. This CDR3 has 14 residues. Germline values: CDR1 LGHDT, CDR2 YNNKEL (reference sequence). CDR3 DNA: TGTGCCAGCAGCCACGGTGGAGGGAAGGACGAGCAGTACTTC. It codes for CASSHGGGKDEQYF.

The CDR3 nucleotides are TGCGCCAGCAGCTTGGATGGACAGGGGACACAGACCCAGTACTTC. Protein product: CASSLDGQGTQTQYF. The rearrangement links TRBV5-1 to TRBJ2-5; 9 positions match TRBD1. This CDR3 spans 15 amino acids. J gave up 6 bases and V 0 bases, and 6 bases lay outside the gene matches. Germline values: CDR1 SGHRS, CDR2 YFSETQ. The full variable domain, rest sourced from reference TRBV5-1 and TRBJ2-5, is KAGVTQTPRYLIKTRGQQVTLSCSPISGHRSVSWYQQTPGQGLQFLFEYFSETQRNKGNFPGRFSGRQFSNSRSEMNVSTLELGDSALYLCASSLDGQGTQTQYFGPGTRLLVL.

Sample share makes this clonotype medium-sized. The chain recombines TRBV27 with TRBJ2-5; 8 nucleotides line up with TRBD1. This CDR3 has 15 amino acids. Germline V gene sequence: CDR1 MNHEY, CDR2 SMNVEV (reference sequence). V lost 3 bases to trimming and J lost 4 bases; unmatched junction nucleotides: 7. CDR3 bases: TGTGCCAGCAGTTTGGAGACAGGGGTGCGAGAGACCCAGTACTTC. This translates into CASSLETGVRETQYF.

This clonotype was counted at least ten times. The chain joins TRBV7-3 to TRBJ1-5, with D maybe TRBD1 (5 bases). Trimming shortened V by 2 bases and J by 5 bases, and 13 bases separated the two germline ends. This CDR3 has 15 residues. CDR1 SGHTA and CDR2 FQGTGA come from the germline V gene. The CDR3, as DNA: TGTGCCAGCAGCTTACCGGGGGGGTCGGATCAGCCCCAGCATTTT. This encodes CASSLPGGSDQPQHF.

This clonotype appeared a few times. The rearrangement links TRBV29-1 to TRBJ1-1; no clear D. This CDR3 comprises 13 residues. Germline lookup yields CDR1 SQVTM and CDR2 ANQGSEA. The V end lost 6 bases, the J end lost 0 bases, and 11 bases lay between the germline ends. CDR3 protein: CSVATAMNTEAFF. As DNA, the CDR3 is TGCAGCGTCGCGACGGCGATGAACACTGAAGCTTTCTTT.

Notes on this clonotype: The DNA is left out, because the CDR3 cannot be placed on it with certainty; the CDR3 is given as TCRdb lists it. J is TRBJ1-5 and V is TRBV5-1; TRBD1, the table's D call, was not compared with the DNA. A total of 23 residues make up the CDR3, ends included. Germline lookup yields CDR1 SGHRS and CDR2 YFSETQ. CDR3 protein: CASRGTASSYEQYFGPGNQPQHF.

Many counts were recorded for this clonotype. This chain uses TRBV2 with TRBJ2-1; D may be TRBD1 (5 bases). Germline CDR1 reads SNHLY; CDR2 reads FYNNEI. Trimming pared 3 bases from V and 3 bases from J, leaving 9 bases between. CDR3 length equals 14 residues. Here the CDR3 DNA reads TGTGCCAGCAGTGACGTGACAGTCTACAATGAGCAGTTCTTC. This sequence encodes CASSDVTVYNEQFF.

The CDR3 protein is CAIAAQTGDATEAFF. The CDR3 DNA is TGTGCCATCGCGGCCCAGACAGGCGACGCTACTGAAGCTTTCTTT. The chain has TRBV10-3 and TRBJ1-1, with a tentative D call TRBD1 (6 bases). The CDR3 runs 15 residues. The V and J ends lost 8 bases and 5 bases respectively, with 21 bases between them. Per the germline V gene, CDR1 is ENHRY and CDR2 is SYGVKD.

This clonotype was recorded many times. CDR3 residues: CASSPTSGGSETQYF. The CDR3 nucleotides are TGTGCCAGCAGCCCAACTAGCGGGGGTAGCGAGACCCAGTACTTC. This rearrangement joins TRBV7-9 to TRBJ2-5; TRBD2 matches 11 bases. The CDR3 runs 15 residues. CDR1 SEHNR and CDR2 FQNEAQ come from the germline V gene (reference sequence). V gave up 5 bases and J gave up 5 bases; unmatched junction bases: 7.

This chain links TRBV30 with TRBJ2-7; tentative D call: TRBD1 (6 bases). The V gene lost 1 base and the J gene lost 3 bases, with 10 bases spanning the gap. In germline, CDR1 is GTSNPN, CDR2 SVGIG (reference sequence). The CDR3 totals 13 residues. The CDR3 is CAWSGDIVYEQYF. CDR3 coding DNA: TGTGCCTGGAGTGGGGACATAGTCTACGAGCAGTACTTC.

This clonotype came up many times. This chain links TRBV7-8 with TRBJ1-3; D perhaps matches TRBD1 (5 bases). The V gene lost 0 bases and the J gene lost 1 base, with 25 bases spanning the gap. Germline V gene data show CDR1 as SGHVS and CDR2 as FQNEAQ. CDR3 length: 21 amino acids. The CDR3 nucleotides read TGTGCCAGCAGCTTAGCGGTCGTTGGTATGGGGGAGGTGGGATCTGGAAACACCATATATTTT. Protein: CASSLAVVGMGEVGSGNTIYF.

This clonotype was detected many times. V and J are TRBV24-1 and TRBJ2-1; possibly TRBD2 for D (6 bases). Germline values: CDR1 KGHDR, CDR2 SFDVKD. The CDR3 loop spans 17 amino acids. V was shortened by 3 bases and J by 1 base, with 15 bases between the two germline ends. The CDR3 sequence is CATSDPLATPSYNEQFF. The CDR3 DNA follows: TGTGCCACCAGTGATCCTCTAGCGACACCTTCCTACAATGAGCAGTTCTTC.

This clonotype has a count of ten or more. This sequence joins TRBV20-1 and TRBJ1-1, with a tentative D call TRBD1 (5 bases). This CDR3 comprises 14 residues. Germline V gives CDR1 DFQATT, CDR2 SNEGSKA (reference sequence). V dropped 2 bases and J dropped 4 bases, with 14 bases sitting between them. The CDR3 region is CSARKGIKSTEAFF. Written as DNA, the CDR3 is TGCAGTGCTAGAAAGGGGATCAAGAGCACTGAAGCTTTCTTT.

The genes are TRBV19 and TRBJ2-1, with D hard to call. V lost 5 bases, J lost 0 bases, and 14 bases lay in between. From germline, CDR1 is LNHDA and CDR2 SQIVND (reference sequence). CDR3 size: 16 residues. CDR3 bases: TGTGCCAGTAGTCCAGTCGACTCACCCTCCTACAATGAGCAGTTCTTC. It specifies CASSPVDSPSYNEQFF.

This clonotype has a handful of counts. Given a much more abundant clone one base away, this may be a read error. CDR3 nucleotide sequence: TGTGCCAGCAGCGGACAGAGCACAGATACGCAGTATTTT. This encodes CASSGQSTDTQYF. The chain is built from TRBV2 and TRBJ2-3; D perhaps matches TRBD1 (6 bases). Germline lookup yields CDR1 SNHLY and CDR2 FYNNEI. V was cut by 6 bases and J by 0 bases, with 7 bases left in between. CDR3 length: 13 residues.

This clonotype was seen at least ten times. The chain's CDR3 is CASSYSRGENEKLFF. Here the CDR3 DNA reads TGTGCCAGCAGTTACTCGCGCGGAGAGAATGAAAAACTGTTTTTT. The chain combines TRBV6-2 or TRBV6-3 with TRBJ1-4; no definite D call. CDR3 length: 15 residues. Germline V gives CDR1 MNHEY, CDR2 SVGEGT. Trimming stripped 0 bases from V and 5 bases from J, with 10 bases between.

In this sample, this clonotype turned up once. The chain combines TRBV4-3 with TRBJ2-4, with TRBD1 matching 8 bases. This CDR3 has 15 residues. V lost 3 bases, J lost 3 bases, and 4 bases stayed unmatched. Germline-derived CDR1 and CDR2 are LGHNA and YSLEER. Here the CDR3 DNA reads TGCGCCAGCAGCCACTTACAGGGGGTCAAAAACATTCAGTACTTC. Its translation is CASSHLQGVKNIQYF.

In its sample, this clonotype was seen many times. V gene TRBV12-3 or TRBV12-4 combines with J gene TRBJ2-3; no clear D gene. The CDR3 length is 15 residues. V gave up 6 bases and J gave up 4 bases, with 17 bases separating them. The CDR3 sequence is CASSPALERADTQYF. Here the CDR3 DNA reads TGTGCCAGCAGCCCCGCACTGGAAAGGGCAGATACGCAGTATTTT.